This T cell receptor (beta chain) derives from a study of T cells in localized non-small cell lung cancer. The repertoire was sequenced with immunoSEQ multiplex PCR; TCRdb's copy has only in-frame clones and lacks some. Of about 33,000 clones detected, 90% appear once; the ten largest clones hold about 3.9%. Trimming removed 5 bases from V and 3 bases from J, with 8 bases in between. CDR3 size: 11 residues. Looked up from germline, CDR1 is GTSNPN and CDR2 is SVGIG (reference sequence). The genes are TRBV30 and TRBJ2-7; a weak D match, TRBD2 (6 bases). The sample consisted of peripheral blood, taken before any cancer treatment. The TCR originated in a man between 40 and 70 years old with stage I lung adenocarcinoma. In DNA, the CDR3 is TGTGCCTGGGGGGGAGGCTACGAGCAGTACTTC. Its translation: CAWGGGYEQYF.